What follows are 20 T cell receptor beta chains derived from one specimen sequenced in a study of CD8 T cells in Susac syndrome. It was with random hexamers that roughly 0.5 to 1 ug RNA was reverse transcribed. TCRdb fed the immunoSEQ multiplex PCR reads into MiXCR, producing one record per CDR3 protein. Altogether around 300,000 distinct CDR3 sequences are present, approximately 91% being singletons, with the ten largest covering around 0.18%. Sample: CD8+ T cells from PBMCs. The receptors derive from a human donor with multiple sclerosis.

The chain carries TRBV9 and TRBJ2-2; TRBD2 matches at 7 bases. V gave up 4 bases and J gave up 0 bases; unmatched junction bases: 6. Per the germline V gene, CDR1 is SGDLS and CDR2 is YYNGEE. The CDR3 extends over 16 amino acids. The CDR3 loop is CASSLGGTANTGELFF. Written as DNA, the CDR3 is TGTGCCAGCAGCCTGGGGGGGACCGCGAACACCGGGGAGCTGTTTTTT.

The chain has TRBV29-1 and TRBJ1-1; TRBD1 might be the D (6 bases). The germline gives CDR1 SQVTM, CDR2 ANQGSEA. V lost 1 base and J 6 bases, leaving 12 bases between the germline ends. The CDR3 spans 13 residues. CDR3 amino acids: CSVEVLGGAEAFF. The CDR3 nucleotides read TGCAGCGTTGAAGTTCTAGGGGGTGCTGAAGCTTTCTTT.

This clonotype has a single count. The rearrangement joins TRBV7-9 to TRBJ2-1, with 10 bases fitting TRBD2. The CDR3 length is 13 residues. J gave up 10 bases and V 5 bases, and 5 bases lay outside the gene matches. Per the germline V gene, CDR1 is SEHNR and CDR2 is FQNEAQ (reference sequence). The CDR3, as DNA: TGTGCCAGCAGCCGAGGACTAGCGGAGGAGCAGTTCTTC. It is translated as CASSRGLAEEQFF.

The chain is built from TRBV7-9 and TRBJ2-3; 8 nucleotides match TRBD2. Losses at the gene ends were 5 bases for V and 2 bases for J; bases not matched to a gene: 9. CDR1 SEHNR and CDR2 FQNEAQ come from the germline V gene (reference sequence). This CDR3 spans 16 amino acids. CDR3 bases: TGTGCCAGCAGCCAGGACCCGGGAGGGGTCACAGATACGCAGTATTTT. Its protein is CASSQDPGGVTDTQYF.

V gene TRBV13 combines with J gene TRBJ1-1; 11 positions match TRBD1. Germline assignment: CDR1 PRHDT and CDR2 FYEKMQ (reference sequence). V lost 5 bases to trimming and J lost 8 bases; unmatched junction nucleotides: 13. This CDR3 has 16 residues. CDR3 bases: TGTGCCAGCAGCCCTAACCGGGACAGGGGGGACGAGGAAGCTTTCTTT. This translates into CASSPNRDRGDEEAFF.

The chain links TRBV6-2 or TRBV6-3 to TRBJ2-7, with TRBD1 identical over 8 bases. Germline CDR1 is MNHEY and CDR2 is SVGEGT. The CDR3 spans 15 residues. V lost 4 bases to trimming and J lost 0 bases; unmatched junction nucleotides: 5. The DNA of the CDR3 is TGTGCCAGCAGTTCCAGGGGGCGACGCTCCTACGAGCAGTACTTC. Amino acid sequence: CASSSRGRRSYEQYF.

The genes are TRBV4-3 and TRBJ2-3, with a weak D call TRBD2 (5 bases). In germline, CDR1 is LGHNA, CDR2 YSLEER. V dropped 1 base and J dropped 6 bases, with 11 bases sitting between them. The CDR3 is 14 amino acids. CDR3 residues: CASSQGLAVDTQYF. CDR3 coding DNA: TGCGCCAGCAGCCAAGGCCTAGCAGTTGATACGCAGTATTTT.

The chain joins TRBV4-3 to TRBJ2-1; TRBD2 is a possible D gene (5 bases). The CDR3 covers 13 residues. CDR1 is LGHNA, CDR2 YSLEER, per germline. V dropped 0 bases and J dropped 13 bases, with 13 bases sitting between them. The CDR3 spells CASSQDGEPLQFF. The DNA of the CDR3 is TGCGCCAGCAGCCAAGATGGGGAGCCCCTTCAGTTCTTC.

The rearrangement links TRBV20-1 to TRBJ2-1, with D perhaps being TRBD1 or TRBD2 (6 bases each). Looked up from germline, CDR1 is DFQATT and CDR2 is SNEGSKA (reference sequence). Trimming shortened V by 6 bases and J by 0 bases, and 15 bases separated the two germline ends. The CDR3 sequence is 15 residues long. The CDR3 bases are TGCAGTGCAAATTCAGGGGACTCCTCCTACAATGAGCAGTTCTTC. Encoded protein: CSANSGDSSYNEQFF.

This clonotype was seen once. The rearrangement uses TRBV10-3 and TRBJ2-1, with D unresolved. Germline loops: CDR1 ENHRY, CDR2 SYGVKD. V gave up 10 bases and J gave up 6 bases, with 22 bases separating them. The CDR3 is 15 residues long. The CDR3 DNA is TGTGCCACCTCCGGTTCCCTAAGCGATGGCAATGAGCAGTTCTTC. It is translated as CATSGSLSDGNEQFF.

The chain is built from TRBV18 and TRBJ2-1; possibly TRBD2 for D (6 bases). The CDR3 runs 15 residues. The V gene lost 0 bases and the J gene lost 8 bases, with 14 bases spanning the gap. Germline assignment: CDR1 KGHSH and CDR2 LQKENI. The CDR3 region has the DNA TGTGCCAGCTCACCACCCGGAGGGCGGACCGATGAGCAGTTCTTC. Its translation is CASSPPGGRTDEQFF.

The V and J genes are TRBV6-5 and TRBJ1-4, with 10 bases identical to TRBD1. Germline CDR1 MNHEY, CDR2 SVGAGI. V lost 6 bases to trimming and J lost 6 bases; unmatched junction nucleotides: 7. This CDR3 spans 15 amino acids. In nucleotides, the CDR3 is TGTGCCAGCAGCCTCCTCGGGACAGGGGATGAAAAACTGTTTTTT. Its translation is CASSLLGTGDEKLFF.

The chain combines TRBV27 with TRBJ2-3, with unresolved D. Germline loops: CDR1 MNHEY, CDR2 SMNVEV (reference sequence). Trimming shortened V by 5 bases and J by 2 bases, and 14 bases separated the two germline ends. The CDR3 extends over 15 amino acids. The CDR3 region is CASSPQRELTDTQYF. The CDR3 nucleotides are TGTGCCAGCAGTCCACAGCGAGAACTCACAGATACGCAGTATTTT.

The V and J genes are TRBV29-1 and TRBJ1-1; TRBD1 matches 7 bases. The CDR3 extends over 13 amino acids. In germline, CDR1 is SQVTM, CDR2 ANQGSEA. Trimming removed 3 bases from V and 1 base from J; junction bases left unmatched: 2. CDR3 DNA: TGCAGCGTTGATGACAGGGAGAACACTGAAGCTTTCTTT. It specifies CSVDDRENTEAFF.

The V gene is TRBV12-3 or TRBV12-4, the J gene TRBJ1-6, with D tentatively TRBD1 (5 bases). Trimming took 6 bases from V and 9 from J, leaving 15 bases between them. The CDR3 covers 14 residues. The CDR3 reads CASRVGGDTSPLHF. DNA of the CDR3: TGTGCCAGCAGGGTGGGAGGGGATACTTCACCCCTCCACTTT.

V usage is TRBV10-3 and J usage is TRBJ2-1; D is unclear. Per germline, CDR1 ENHRY and CDR2 SYGVKD. This CDR3 contains 16 residues. The V end lost 0 bases, the J end lost 4 bases, and 13 bases lay between the germline ends. Here the CDR3 DNA reads TGTGCCATCAGTGAGTCTAGGAGCGCCATATACAATGAGCAGTTCTTC. It yields the protein CAISESRSAIYNEQFF.

The chain employs TRBV7-9 and TRBJ1-2; tentatively, D is TRBD1 (6 bases). The V and J ends lost 0 bases and 8 bases respectively, with 16 bases between them. The CDR3 spans 15 residues. The germline V gene encodes CDR1 SEHNR and CDR2 FQNEAQ (reference sequence). This CDR3 is CASSLAGGTFGGYTF. CDR3 DNA: TGTGCCAGCAGCTTAGCTGGTGGGACATTCGGCGGCTACACCTTC.

This clonotype was counted once. The V gene is TRBV4-1, the J gene TRBJ1-4; 9 positions agree with TRBD1. Trimming cost V 3 bases and J 7 bases; bases outside gene matches: 3. Germline CDR1 and CDR2: MGHRA and YSYEKL. The CDR3 loop spans 14 amino acids. DNA for the CDR3: TGCGCCAGCAGCCAGGACAGGGGAGGTGAAAAACTGTTTTTT. Protein sequence: CASSQDRGGEKLFF.

The chain uses TRBV7-6 and TRBJ1-4, with 11 bases identical to TRBD1. The CDR3 runs to 16 residues. The germline CDR1 and CDR2 sequences are SGHVS and FNYEAQ. The V gene end was trimmed by 4 bases and the J gene end by 6 bases; junction bases not matched to a gene: 7. The CDR3 region has the DNA TGTGCCAGCAGCTCGGAGGACAGGGGGCGTTATGAAAAACTGTTTTTT. Translating gives CASSSEDRGRYEKLFF.

The chain uses TRBV7-9 and TRBJ1-2; possible D gene TRBD1, 6 bases. Germline values: CDR1 SEHNR, CDR2 FQNEAQ (reference sequence). Trimming took 1 base from V and 5 from J, leaving 17 bases between them. This CDR3 region has 16 residues. CDR3 nucleotides: TGTGCCAGCAGCTTAGAGGGGGGACGGAGTAGGTATGGCTACACCTTC. Amino acids: CASSLEGGRSRYGYTF.